This is a list of T cell receptor beta chains from one sample in a study of T cells in localized non-small cell lung cancer. Clones were sequenced by immunoSEQ multiplex PCR, and TCRdb holds only the in-frame ones, with some missing. This repertoire shows 30,000 to 45,000 clones, 80% to 90% found once; its top ten account for roughly 2.5%. Sequencing was performed on peripheral blood, taken before any cancer treatment. The receptors were sampled from a woman aged 40 to 75 with stage I lung adenocarcinoma. Both conserved end residues are part of each CDR3. D genes are given only for firm matches. A row's size may be missing; if present it is once, few, many or a size class.

NA	TRBV27	TRBJ2-1	NA	13	TGTGCCTCGTGGGAGGTAGGGGTCAATGAGCAGTTCTTC	CASWEVGVNEQFF
NA	TRBV27	TRBJ2-6	TRBD1	17	TGTGCCAGCAGAGCGGGACAGGGGGCTGCTGGGGCCAACGTCCTGACTTTC	CASRAGQGAAGANVLTF
NA	TRBV28	TRBJ2-4	NA	15	TGTGCCAGCAGTTTATGGGGGTTAGCCAAAAACATTCAGTACTTC	CASSLWGLAKNIQYF
NA	TRBV6-1	TRBJ2-1	TRBD2	16	TGTGCCAGCAGTGAATCGAGCGGGAGCTCCTACAATGAGCAGTTCTTC	CASSESSGSSYNEQFF
NA	TRBV6-1	TRBJ2-7	NA	14	TGTGCCAGCAGTAGCACCGGGACGGTCTACGAGCAGTACTTC	CASSSTGTVYEQYF
NA	TRBV6-1	TRBJ2-1	NA	14	TGTGCCAGCAGACAGGGTATATCCTACAATGAGCAGTTCTTC	CASRQGISYNEQFF
NA	TRBV5-1	TRBJ1-1	NA	16	TGCGCCAGCAGCCCAGGGGTTCAGACGAGACAATTTGAAGCTTTCTTT	CASSPGVQTRQFEAFF
NA	TRBV27	TRBJ1-1	NA	13	TGTGCCAGCAGTTGGACGGGGAACACTGAAGCTTTCTTT	CASSWTGNTEAFF
NA	TRBV7-9	TRBJ2-7	NA	13	TGTGCCAGCAGCTTAGATGGCTTCGGGGAGCAGTACTTC	CASSLDGFGEQYF
NA	TRBV4-2	TRBJ2-2	TRBD1	15	TGTGCCAGCAGCCCCGGGACAGGGTTCACCGGGGAGCTGTTTTTT	CASSPGTGFTGELFF
NA	TRBV7-2	TRBJ2-1	TRBD2	16	TGTGCCAGCAGACGAGGGGCACTAGCGGGATTCGGGGAGCAGTTCTTC	CASRRGALAGFGEQFF
few	TRBV2	TRBJ2-7	NA	12	TGTGCCAGCAGTCAATCGACGTACGAGCAGTACTTC	CASSQSTYEQYF
NA	TRBV4-1	TRBJ2-3	NA	16	TGCGCCAGCAGCCAAGGCGCGTCGGCGGGCCGAGATACGCAGTATTTT	CASSQGASAGRDTQYF
NA	TRBV30	TRBJ2-1	TRBD1	15	TGTGCCTGGATACGGGGGGACAGGGCCTACAATGAGCAGTTCTTC	CAWIRGDRAYNEQFF
NA	TRBV15	TRBJ1-2	NA	14	TGTGCCACCAGCAGAGAGACATCTAACTATGGCTACACCTTC	CATSRETSNYGYTF
NA	TRBV14	TRBJ2-1	TRBD1	13	TGTGCCAGCGGACAGGGGGCCTCCAATGAGCAGTTCTTC	CASGQGASNEQFF
NA	TRBV29-1	TRBJ1-1	TRBD1	13	TGCAGCGTAGGAGGACAGGGGGGAGCTGAAGCTTTCTTT	CSVGGQGGAEAFF
NA	TRBV2	TRBJ2-1	TRBD1	13	TGTGCCAGCAATCCCGACAGGGACAATGAGCAGTTCTTC	CASNPDRDNEQFF
few	TRBV9	TRBJ1-1	NA	15	TGTGCCACCCGACGGGGGGCGGGAATGAACACTGAAGCTTTCTTT	CATRRGAGMNTEAFF
NA	TRBV6-5	TRBJ1-1	TRBD1	15	TGTGCCAGCAGTTACTTTACAGGGGGCAACACTGAAGCTTTCTTT	CASSYFTGGNTEAFF
NA	TRBV5-1	TRBJ1-1	NA	13	TGCGCCAGCATCGAGACAAGTGGGACTGAAGCTTTCTTT	CASIETSGTEAFF
once	TRBV18	TRBJ2-3	NA	15	TGTGCCAGCTCACCGACCCCAGGGAACACAGATACGCAGTATTTT	CASSPTPGNTDTQYF
NA	TRBV11-3	TRBJ1-1	NA	14	TGTGCCAGCAGCTTAGGAGGGGACAACACTGAAGCTTTCTTT	CASSLGGDNTEAFF
once	TRBV7-3	TRBJ1-1	NA	13	TGTGCCAGCAGCTTGGACTTAAACACTGAAGCTTTCTTT	CASSLDLNTEAFF
NA	TRBV10-1	TRBJ1-2	NA	14	TGCGCCAGCAGATTAGACGGTGCCAACTATGGCTACACCTTC	CASRLDGANYGYTF
NA	TRBV5-1	TRBJ2-1	NA	17	TGCGCCAGCAGCCAAATGGGGACGGGTAGTAGAATCCATGAGCAGTTCTTC	CASSQMGTGSRIHEQFF
NA	TRBV7-6	TRBJ1-4	TRBD1	15	TGTGCCAGCAGCTTGGGGACAGTCACTAATGAAAAACTGTTTTTT	CASSLGTVTNEKLFF
NA	TRBV27	TRBJ2-3	TRBD2	14	TGTGCCAGCAGCTTACTAGCGGTCACAGATACGCAGTATTTT	CASSLLAVTDTQYF
NA	TRBV5-1	TRBJ2-5	TRBD2	15	TGCGCCAGCAGCTTGGCGAGTAGCGGGAGTGAGACCCAGTACTTC	CASSLASSGSETQYF
NA	TRBV5-1	TRBJ2-2	TRBD1	15	TGCGCCAGCAGCCCTACCGGTGGGACAGGGGGGGAGCTGTTTTTT	CASSPTGGTGGELFF
NA	TRBV11-2	TRBJ2-2	NA	12	TGTGCCAGCAGCTTAGACACCGGGGAGCTGTTTTTT	CASSLDTGELFF
NA	TRBV19	TRBJ2-7	NA	14	TGTGCCACCGCTACGAGGGGGGGTAACTACGAGCAGTACTTC	CATATRGGNYEQYF
NA	TRBV5-1	TRBJ2-5	NA	16	TGCGCCAGCAGCTTGGGGTCGGGACTGCTCCAAGAGACCCAGTACTTC	CASSLGSGLLQETQYF
NA	TRBV6-5	TRBJ1-1	TRBD1	15	TGTGCCAGCAGTTATTCGTACAGGGGAGGGTTTCAAGACTTCTTT	CASSYSYRGGFQDFF
NA	TRBV7-6	TRBJ2-5	TRBD2	18	TGTGCCAGCAGCCCTCAATTGACTAGCGGGGTTGAAGGAGAGACCCAGTACTTC	CASSPQLTSGVEGETQYF
NA	TRBV2	TRBJ2-7	NA	11	TGTGCCAGCAGTGAAGCGCTTCAGGCGCACTTC	CASSEALQAHF
once	TRBV7-3	TRBJ2-2	NA	14	TGTGCCAGCAGCTGGGGGGCGAACACCGGGGAGCTGTTTTTT	CASSWGANTGELFF
medium-sized	TRBV5-4	TRBJ1-2	NA	16	TGTGCCAGCAGCTTAGGGGACTCCTCTCTGGGCTATGGCTACACCTTC	CASSLGDSSLGYGYTF
NA	TRBV7-9	TRBJ2-2	NA	16	TGTGCCAGCAGCTTTAAGCAGGGCGCGAACACCGGGGAGCTGTTTTTT	CASSFKQGANTGELFF
once	TRBV4-1	TRBJ1-5	TRBD1	15	TGCGCCAGCAGCCAGGGACAGGGGGGACATCAGCCCCAGCATTTT	CASSQGQGGHQPQHF
few	TRBV5-4	TRBJ2-1	NA	15	TGTGCCAGCAGCTTGGCCGTGAGCGCCCCCAATGAGCAGTTCTTC	CASSLAVSAPNEQFF
NA	TRBV19	TRBJ1-5	NA	12	TGTGCCAGTAGTAGGGGAAATCAGCCCCAGCATTTT	CASSRGNQPQHF
NA	TRBV2	TRBJ1-1	NA	13	TGTGCCAGCAGTGAGGTGGGGGCAGGCGATGCTTTCTTT	CASSEVGAGDAFF
NA	TRBV28	TRBJ2-7	TRBD1	13	TGTGCCAGCAGTTTAGACAGGGCTTACGAGCAGTACTTC	CASSLDRAYEQYF
NA	TRBV7-8	TRBJ2-7	NA	14	TGTGCCAGCAGCTTAGCGGCAAACTCCTACGAGCAGTACTTC	CASSLAANSYEQYF
NA	TRBV15	TRBJ2-5	NA	13	TGTGCCACCAGCCGGGACATTGGGGAGACCCAGTACTTC	CATSRDIGETQYF
few	TRBV2	TRBJ1-4	NA	15	TGTGCCAGCAGTGAAATCGGCTCAAGAACTGAAAAACTGTTTTTT	CASSEIGSRTEKLFF
NA	TRBV30	TRBJ1-2	TRBD1	13	TGTGCCTACACGGACAGGGCACCTTATGGCTACACCTTC	CAYTDRAPYGYTF
once	TRBV4-1	TRBJ1-5	TRBD1	17	TGCGCCAGCAGCCAAACAGGGGCTCGCTATAGCAATCAGCCCCAGCATTTT	CASSQTGARYSNQPQHF
NA	TRBV9	TRBJ2-6	NA	15	TGTGCCAGCAGCGTAATCGGGGCTGGGGCCAACGTCCTGACTTTC	CASSVIGAGANVLTF
NA	TRBV6-6	TRBJ2-3	NA	13	TGTGCCAGCACGGACGGAAGCACAGATACGCAGTATTTT	CASTDGSTDTQYF
once	TRBV28	TRBJ1-1	NA	14	TGTGCCAGCAGTTGGGGGAGGGGGAACACTGAAGCTTTCTTT	CASSWGRGNTEAFF
once	TRBV15	TRBJ1-2	NA	12	TGTGCCACCAGGGGGTCGGGGAATGGCTACACCTTC	CATRGSGNGYTF
NA	TRBV2	TRBJ2-1	NA	14	TGTGCCACCGCGAACAGGGAACTAAACAATGAGCAGTTCTTC	CATANRELNNEQFF
few	TRBV5-8	TRBJ2-5	TRBD2	16	TGTGCCAGCAGCCCTGGTAGGGCTAGCGGGAGGGAGACCCAGTACTTC	CASSPGRASGRETQYF
NA	TRBV5-6	TRBJ1-3	NA	15	TGTGCCAGCAGCCTCCACCAAGTTTCTGGAAACACCATATATTTT	CASSLHQVSGNTIYF
NA	TRBV20-1	TRBJ1-2	NA	11	TGCAGTGCTACAGGGAACTATGGCTACACCTTC	CSATGNYGYTF
NA	TRBV7-3	TRBJ2-7	NA	10	TGTGCCACCGGGGCAAGGGAGCAGTACTTC	CATGAREQYF
NA	TRBV28	TRBJ1-2	NA	10	TGTGCCAGCAGTTTAAATGGCTACACCTTC	CASSLNGYTF